What follows is one TCR beta chain and its context. What it binds is not known. The data are from a study of post-analysis software for immune sequencing data. Background on the study: Disease courses included relapsing-remitting, secondary progressive and progressive-relapsing multiple sclerosis. Study-level findings and limits: The five TRBV segments detected at higher frequency in patients than in controls included TRBV5-6, TRBV5-1 and TRBV20-1. Under F measure analysis, samples from one preparation batch co-clustered strongly.

Unique molecular identifiers were present in the TCR beta cDNA libraries. TCRdb ran MiXCR on the PCR reads and lists one entry per CDR3 protein. The sample lists about 810,000 distinct CDR3 sequences; 53% were seen once. The CDR3 runs to 19 residues. The V and J ends lost 0 bases and 0 bases respectively, with 23 bases between them. In germline, CDR1 is DFQATT, CDR2 SNEGSKA (reference sequence). The specimen sequenced was blood. The clonotype was recovered from a girl between 10 and 17 years old with multiple sclerosis. This rearrangement joins TRBV20-1 to TRBJ1-1; tentatively, D is TRBD1 (6 bases). CDR3 amino acids: CSARDSQGSWDKLNTEAFF. For the CDR3, the DNA is TGCAGTGCTAGAGATTCACAGGGCTCTTGGGATAAACTGAACACTGAAGCTTTCTTT.